The clone carrying this T cell receptor (beta chain) was seen once. Its specificity is unknown. A much larger clone lies a single base off, so this may be a read error. The data stem from a study of T cell repertoires in cytomegalovirus infection. On the study more broadly: CMV infection plus the matching HLA type was flagged by public TCR beta signatures.

The V end lost 1 base, the J end lost 4 bases, and 13 bases lay between the germline ends. This CDR3 contains 15 residues. Germline V gene sequence: CDR1 SGHTA, CDR2 FQGNSA. Findings and limits, study-wide: Within the response measured ex vivo, HLA-C-restricted CMV-specific TCR beta clonotypes were dominant.

Using its own MiXCR run on the reads, TCRdb lists one record per CDR3 protein. The sample records 110,000 or so distinct CDR3 sequences, about 30% being singletons. This receptor was identified in a human donor in good health (CMV status not recorded). Some clones in this sample may be carry-over from other donors' samples. The chain uses TRBV7-2 and TRBJ2-5; possibly TRBD1 for D (5 bases). The sequencing used CD8+ T cells from cultured PBMCs, collected from culture after CMV antigen stimulation. The CDR3 protein is CASSLGGGPRETQYF. The CDR3 DNA reads as TGTGCCAGCAGCTTAGGGGGCGGTCCCCGAGAGACCCAGTACTTC.